These T cell receptor beta chains were read from a single sample in a study of blood T cell dynamics during melanoma immunotherapy. The method was immunoSEQ multiplex PCR; TCRdb's version includes in-frame clones alone and lacks a portion of them. The sample contains roughly 13,000 clones, around 84% of which appear only once. The sequencing here drew on blood, taken from a patient treated with checkpoint blockade. These receptor sequences come from a human donor with melanoma. The CDR3 runs from the conserved cysteine through the conserved F or W. The order of the fields is J gene, clone size, V gene, D gene, CDR3 protein, CDR3 DNA. A D gene is named only where the DNA matches it firmly. Size values are once, few and many counts, or a class for expanded clones, and some rows have none.

TRBJ1-5 | . | TRBV12-2 | . | CASRLVPTWDRGGQPQHF | TGTGCAAGTCGCTTAGTGCCGACCTGGGACAGGGGAGGGCAGCCCCAGCATTTT
TRBJ2-7 | . | TRBV7-2 | . | CASSPRGAGEVQYF | TGTGCCAGCAGCCCTAGGGGGGCGGGAGAGGTGCAGTACTTC
TRBJ1-1 | . | TRBV5-5 | TRBD1 | CASSQEDRAHETEAFF | TGTGCCAGCAGCCAAGAGGACAGGGCGCACGAAACTGAAGCTTTCTTT
TRBJ1-1 | . | TRBV5-5 | . | CASSLTPLNTEAFF | TGTGCCAGCAGCCTGACACCCCTGAACACTGAAGCTTTCTTT
TRBJ2-1 | . | TRBV7-7 | . | CASSFRTGTSYNEQFF | TGTGCCAGCAGCTTCAGGACGGGGACCTCCTACAATGAGCAGTTCTTC
TRBJ2-3 | . | TRBV29-1 | . | CSVKVGSDTQYF | TGCAGCGTTAAGGTCGGGTCAGATACGCAGTATTTT
TRBJ2-7 | . | TRBV7-6 | . | CASSLGPNYEQYF | TGTGCCAGCAGCTTGGGCCCAAACTACGAGCAGTACTTC
TRBJ1-2 | once | TRBV7-9 | . | CASSPGGGYGYTF | TGTGCCAGCAGCCCCGGGGGGGGATATGGCTACACCTTC
TRBJ2-1 | few | TRBV5-1 | . | CASSLGISYNEQFF | TGCGCCAGCAGCTTGGGCATTTCCTACAATGAGCAGTTCTTC
TRBJ1-1 | . | TRBV15 | TRBD1 | CATSRGQSNTEAFF | TGTGCCACCAGCAGGGGACAGTCAAACACTGAAGCTTTCTTT
TRBJ2-5 | . | TRBV6-6 | TRBD1 | CASSAPGQSSETQYF | TGTGCCAGCAGTGCCCCGGGACAGTCTTCGGAGACCCAGTACTTC
TRBJ2-7 | . | TRBV12-5 | TRBD2 | CASGLGLAGTYEQYF | TGTGCTAGTGGTCTAGGACTAGCGGGGACCTACGAGCAGTACTTC
TRBJ1-2 | . | TRBV6-5 | . | CASTRGRANYGYTF | TGTGCCAGCACCAGAGGCAGAGCTAACTATGGCTACACCTTC
TRBJ2-3 | . | TRBV6-6 | TRBD2 | CASAHLTSDSADTQYF | TGTGCCAGCGCCCATCTAACTAGCGATTCGGCAGATACGCAGTATTTT
TRBJ1-4 | . | TRBV7-2 | . | CASRGGLNEKLFF | TGTGCCAGCAGGGGGGGACTTAATGAAAAACTGTTTTTT
TRBJ2-5 | once | TRBV6-5 | . | CASSYSKAGTQETQYF | TGTGCCAGCAGTTACTCGAAGGCAGGGACCCAAGAGACCCAGTACTTC
TRBJ2-1 | . | TRBV5-4 | . | CASSLGSGPSYNEQFF | TGTGCCAGCAGCTTGGGGTCAGGGCCCTCCTACAATGAGCAGTTCTTC
TRBJ2-1 | . | TRBV2 | TRBD2 | CASRYGLAAYNEQFF | TGTGCCAGCAGATATGGACTAGCGGCCTACAATGAGCAGTTCTTC
TRBJ2-2 | . | TRBV6-1 | . | CASSEAGTGELFF | TGTGCCAGCAGTGAAGCAGGGACCGGGGAGCTGTTTTTT
TRBJ2-1 | . | TRBV7-2 | TRBD2 | CASITSGGAQTYNEQFF | TGTGCCAGCATCACTAGCGGGGGGGCCCAGACCTACAATGAGCAGTTCTTC
TRBJ2-5 | . | TRBV6-5 | TRBD1 | CASSYWGQGETQYF | TGTGCCAGCAGTTACTGGGGACAGGGGGAGACCCAGTACTTC
TRBJ1-1 | few | TRBV5-6 | . | CASSSLLNTEAFF | TGTGCCAGCAGCTCCCTTTTGAACACTGAAGCTTTCTTT
TRBJ1-2 | few | TRBV2 | . | CASRKASDGYTF | TGTGCCAGCAGGAAGGCATCCGATGGCTACACCTTC
TRBJ2-1 | . | TRBV10-1 | TRBD1 | CASSSGQNNEQFF | TGCGCCAGCAGCTCGGGACAGAACAATGAGCAGTTCTTC
TRBJ2-1 | . | TRBV5-1 | TRBD2 | CASSSLAGEGGVRNEQFF | TGCGCCAGCAGTAGCCTAGCGGGAGAGGGAGGAGTTAGGAATGAGCAGTTCTTC
TRBJ1-6 | . | TRBV5-6 | . | CASSWGGYNSPLHF | TGTGCCAGCAGCTGGGGGGGCTATAATTCACCCCTCCACTTT
TRBJ2-1 | . | TRBV4-1 | . | CAAARSYNEQFF | TGCGCCGCGGCCCGGTCCTACAATGAGCAGTTCTTC
TRBJ2-7 | . | TRBV19 | . | CASSGSGAYEQYF | TGTGCCAGTAGTGGGTCAGGGGCCTACGAGCAGTACTTC
TRBJ1-5 | . | TRBV18 | . | CASSPEQASNQPQHF | TGTGCCAGCTCACCTGAACAGGCTTCTAATCAGCCCCAGCATTTT
TRBJ2-1 | . | TRBV7-2 | TRBD2 | CASSLASRGGANEQFF | TGTGCCAGCAGCTTAGCGTCGCGCGGGGGGGCCAATGAGCAGTTCTTC
TRBJ2-7 | . | TRBV5-6 | . | CASSLEGWGIYEQYF | TGTGCCAGCAGCTTGGAAGGTTGGGGAATCTACGAGCAGTACTTC
TRBJ1-6 | . | TRBV6-4 | . | CASSEACEEGCNSPLHF | TGTGCCAGCAGTGAAGCGTGCGAGGAGGGATGTAATTCACCCCTCCACTTT
TRBJ2-7 | . | TRBV11-3 | . | CASSLGGRSYEQYF | TGTGCCAGCAGCTTAGGGGGACGCTCCTACGAGCAGTACTTC
TRBJ2-7 | . | TRBV7-3 | TRBD2 | CASSLTPGLAGANYEQYF | TGTGCCAGCAGCTTAACCCCGGGGCTAGCGGGTGCGAACTACGAGCAGTACTTC
TRBJ1-5 | . | TRBV19 | . | CASKMGNQPQHF | TGTGCCAGTAAGATGGGGAATCAGCCCCAGCATTTT
TRBJ2-1 | . | TRBV19 | TRBD1 | CASSIDLTDRGIGEQFF | TGTGCCAGTAGTATAGATCTTACGGACAGGGGAATCGGAGAGCAGTTCTTC
TRBJ1-1 | . | TRBV6-5 | TRBD1 | CASSNTGGAETEAFF | TGTGCCAGCAGTAATACAGGGGGCGCCGAAACTGAAGCTTTCTTT
TRBJ1-1 | . | TRBV4-1 | . | CASSQSPGRARNTEAFF | TGCGCCAGCAGCCAATCCCCCGGGAGGGCTAGGAACACTGAAGCTTTCTTT
TRBJ2-6 | . | TRBV6-5 | . | CASSPAESGANVLTF | TGTGCCAGCAGCCCCGCGGAGTCTGGGGCCAACGTCCTGACTTTC
TRBJ1-5 | . | TRBV30 | . | CAWSSTSWEGMGQPQHF | TGTGCCTGGAGTTCCACAAGCTGGGAGGGTATGGGTCAGCCCCAGCATTTT
TRBJ2-2 | . | TRBV7-9 | . | CASNPLRGTGELFF | TGTGCCAGCAACCCCCTTAGGGGCACCGGGGAGCTGTTTTTT
TRBJ2-3 | . | TRBV5-1 | TRBD2 | CASSLVSGLAGTVPGF | TGCGCCAGCAGCTTGGTTTCGGGACTAGCGGGGACGGTCCCCGGTTTT
TRBJ2-5 | . | TRBV7-9 | TRBD2 | CASSLAGGRETQYF | TGTGCCAGCAGCCTTGCGGGGGGGCGGGAGACCCAGTACTTC
TRBJ1-1 | once | TRBV19 | . | CASIPRDRSEAFF | TGTGCCAGTATACCTCGGGATCGGTCTGAAGCTTTCTTT
TRBJ1-2 | once | TRBV15 | . | CATSRGRPGTRYGYTF | TGTGCCACCAGCAGAGGACGCCCCGGGACACGTTACGGCTACACCTTC
TRBJ2-2 | . | TRBV30 | . | CAWTPTGANTGELFF | TGTGCCTGGACCCCAACAGGAGCAAACACCGGGGAGCTGTTTTTT